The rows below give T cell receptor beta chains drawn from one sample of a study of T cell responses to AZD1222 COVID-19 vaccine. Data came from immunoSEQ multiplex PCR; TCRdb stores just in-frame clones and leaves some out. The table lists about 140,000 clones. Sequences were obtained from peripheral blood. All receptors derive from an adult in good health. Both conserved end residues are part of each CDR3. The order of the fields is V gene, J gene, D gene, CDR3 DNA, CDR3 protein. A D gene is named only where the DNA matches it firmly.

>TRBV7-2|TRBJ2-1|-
TGTGCCAGCAGCTCGTTCCGGGGTGAGCAGTTCTTC
CASSSFRGEQFF
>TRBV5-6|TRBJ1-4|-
TGTGCCAGCAGCTTGTTCGCAGGGAGGGGTGAAAAACTGTTTTTT
CASSLFAGRGEKLFF
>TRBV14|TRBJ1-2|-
TGTGCCAGCAGCCAAGATTGGAAGGGGGGCTCCTATGGCTACACCTTC
CASSQDWKGGSYGYTF
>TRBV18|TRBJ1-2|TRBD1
TGTGCCAGCTCGCCGGGACAGGGGACGGTGGATGGCTACACCTTC
CASSPGQGTVDGYTF
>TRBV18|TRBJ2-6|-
TGTGCCAGCTCACCACCCGAGGGGGTCAGCGTCCTGACTTTC
CASSPPEGVSVLTF
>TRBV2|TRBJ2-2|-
TGTGCCAGCAGTGGATTGAGTCGGGAGCTGTTTTTT
CASSGLSRELFF
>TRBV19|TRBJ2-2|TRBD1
TGTGCCAGTAGACAGGGGGCCACCGGGGAGCTGTTTTTT
CASRQGATGELFF
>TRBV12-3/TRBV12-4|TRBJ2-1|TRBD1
TGTGCCAGCAGTTTTCCCGGACAGGGTTATCAGTTCTTC
CASSFPGQGYQFF
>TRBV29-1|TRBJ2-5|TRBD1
TGCAGCGTGAGACAGGGGTGGCGGCCTCGACCACAAGAGACCCAGTACTTC
CSVRQGWRPRPQETQYF
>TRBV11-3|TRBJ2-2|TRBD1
TGTGCCAGCAGCCGCGGACAGGGATACACCGGGGAGCTGTTTTTT
CASSRGQGYTGELFF
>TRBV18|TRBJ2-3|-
TGTGCCAGCTCACTTACGCGGACGGGGGATACGCAGTATTTT
CASSLTRTGDTQYF
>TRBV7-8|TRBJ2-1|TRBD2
TGTGCCAGCAGCTACCCCCGGGGGGGCCCCTACAATGAGCAGTTCTTC
CASSYPRGGPYNEQFF
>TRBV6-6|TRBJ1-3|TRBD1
TGTGCCAGCAGTTATCCGACAGGGACGGGAAACACCATATATTTT
CASSYPTGTGNTIYF
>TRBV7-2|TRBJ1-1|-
TGTGCCAGCAGCCTAGTCGGGGGGCGCGAAACTGAAGCTTTCTTT
CASSLVGGRETEAFF
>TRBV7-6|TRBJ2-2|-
TGTGCCAGCAGCCCCTGGGGGGGGGAGCTGTTTTTT
CASSPWGGELFF
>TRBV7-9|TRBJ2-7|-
TGTGCCAGCAGCTTAGTCGACAGGTCCTACGAGCAGTACTTC
CASSLVDRSYEQYF
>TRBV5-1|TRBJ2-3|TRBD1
TGCGCCAGCAGCTTGGAGGTCCCAGGGGGAACAGATACGCAGTATTTT
CASSLEVPGGTDTQYF
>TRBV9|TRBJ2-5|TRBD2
TGTGCCAGCAGTCCGGGGGGGCGGCAAGAGACCCAGTACTTC
CASSPGGRQETQYF
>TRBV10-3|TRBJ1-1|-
TGTGCCATCAGGGATGGGCATCTGAACACTGAAGCTTTCTTT
CAIRDGHLNTEAFF
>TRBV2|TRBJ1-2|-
TGTGCCAGCAGTGATTCCCCCTATGGCTACACCTTC
CASSDSPYGYTF
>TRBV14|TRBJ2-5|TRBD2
TGTGCCAGCAGTCACCCCGGGGGGGCAGGGTCGGAGACCCAGTACTTC
CASSHPGGAGSETQYF
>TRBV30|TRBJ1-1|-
TGTGCCTGGAGTCCCGCCGGGACTGCTTTCTTT
CAWSPAGTAFF
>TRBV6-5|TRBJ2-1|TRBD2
TGTGCCAGCAGGCTAGCGGGGGGGCCCTACAATGAGCAGTTCTTC
CASRLAGGPYNEQFF
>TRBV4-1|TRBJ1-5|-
TGCGCCAGCAGCCAAGCCTGGGAAGCAGGGCATCAGCCCCAGCATTTT
CASSQAWEAGHQPQHF
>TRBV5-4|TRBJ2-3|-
TGTGCCAGCGCCTTAGGGTTGGCAGATACGCAGTATTTT
CASALGLADTQYF
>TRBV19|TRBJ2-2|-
TGTGCCAGTACCCCAATACAGGGAGGGGAGCTGTTTTTT
CASTPIQGGELFF
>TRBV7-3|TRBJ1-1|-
TGTGCCAGCAGCTTACGGGGCCACCCGAGTACTGAAGCTTTCTTT
CASSLRGHPSTEAFF
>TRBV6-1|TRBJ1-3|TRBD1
TGTGCCAGCAGTGACTGGGACAGGGGTTCTGGAAACACCATATATTTT
CASSDWDRGSGNTIYF
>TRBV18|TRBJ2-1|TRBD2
TGTGCCAGCTCACCATACGGCCTAGCGGGGACCCAGGGGTTTGGGCAGTTCTTC
CASSPYGLAGTQGFGQFF
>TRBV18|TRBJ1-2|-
TGTGCCAGCTCACCAGGAACTCTGGGTAGCTATGGCTACACCTTC
CASSPGTLGSYGYTF
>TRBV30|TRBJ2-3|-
TGTGCCTGGAGTGTACCGGGGGCCATGGTCGGGGGGCGCCCAGATACGCAGTATTTT
CAWSVPGAMVGGRPDTQYF
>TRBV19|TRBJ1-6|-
TGTGCCAGTAGGCCCGGGCTCCTAAAAGGCTATAATTCACCCCTCCACTTT
CASRPGLLKGYNSPLHF
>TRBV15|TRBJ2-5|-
TGTGCCACCAGCAGAGTTACGGGGGGCTATGAGACCCAGTACTTC
CATSRVTGGYETQYF
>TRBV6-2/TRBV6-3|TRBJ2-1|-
TGTGCCAGCAGCCCGACGGGTGAGCAGTTCTTC
CASSPTGEQFF
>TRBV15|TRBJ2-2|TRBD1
TGTGCCACCAGCCCAGGGACAGAGACTTGGACCGGGGAGCTGTTTTTT
CATSPGTETWTGELFF
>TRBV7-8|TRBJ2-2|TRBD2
TGTGCCAGCAGTTCTAGATTGTTAGCGGGGGGGAACACCGGGGAGCTGTTTTTT
CASSSRLLAGGNTGELFF
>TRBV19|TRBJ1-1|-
TGTGCCAGTAGTATTCGGGGTAACACTGAAGCTTTCTTT
CASSIRGNTEAFF
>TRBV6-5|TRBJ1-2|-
TGTGCCAGCAGTTACTCGTCTTGGCAGAGTAACTATGGCTACACCTTC
CASSYSSWQSNYGYTF
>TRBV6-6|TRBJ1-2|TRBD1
TGTGCCAGCACCCTATCGACAGGGCTCGATGGCTACACCTTC
CASTLSTGLDGYTF
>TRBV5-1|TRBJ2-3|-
TGCGCCAGCAGCTTGGTTGACGTAGTCACAGATACGCAGTATTTT
CASSLVDVVTDTQYF
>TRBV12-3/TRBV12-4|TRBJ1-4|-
TGTGCCAGCAGTTTCGGGGGTGTTGAAAAACTGTTTTTT
CASSFGGVEKLFF
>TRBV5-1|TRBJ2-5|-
TGCGCCAGCAGCTTACTAGGACAGCCCGGGGAGACCCAGTACTTC
CASSLLGQPGETQYF
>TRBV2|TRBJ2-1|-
TGTGCCAGCAGCGATATCCCCGGGTCAGTCTACAATGAGCAGTTCTTC
CASSDIPGSVYNEQFF
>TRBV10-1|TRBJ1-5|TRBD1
TGCGCCAGCAGTGCGGACAGGGTCGGCCAGCCCCAGCATTTT
CASSADRVGQPQHF
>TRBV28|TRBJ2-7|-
TGTGCCAGCAGTTTACTTAGCTCCTACGAGCAGTACTTC
CASSLLSSYEQYF
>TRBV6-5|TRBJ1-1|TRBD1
TGTGCCAGCAGTTACTTGACAGGGGTCCCCACTGAAGCTTTCTTT
CASSYLTGVPTEAFF